This T cell receptor beta chain is drawn from a study of blood T cell repertoires in COVID-19 (dated by TCRdb to about 2020). About the full investigation: The collaborator samples originated in the United States, Italy and Spain and spanned the acute and convalescent phases of COVID-19. The samples were drawn from the first 160 participants of the ongoing ImmuneRACE study and from 950 to 1,500 subjects provided by 6 global collaborators. The sample metadata nearly always contained a de-identified subject ID, COVID-19 status, age in years and sex. Where HLA class I and class II types were available, the types were taken from metadata supplied by the sample provider, not from assay-based typing. The material from the prospective study consisted of cDNA or gDNA derived from T cells, B-cell-depleted T cells, or PBMCs. Deeply sampled blood TCRbeta repertoires from subjects exposed to, actively infected with, or recovered from COVID-19 were included in the dataset. The repertoires were released in a freely available public database meant as a resource for research on the immune response to SARS-CoV-2. Summary of the overall study and its limitations: The quantity of clinical and demographic metadata differed by source and by participant and was supplied without curation.

Whole blood was collected in K2EDTA tubes by collaborating institutions according to the institutions' own protocols. For TCRbeta analysis, collaborator samples were shipped as frozen whole blood, as isolated PBMCs, or as DNA extracted from either sample type. Concerning this clone: Its recognized antigen is unknown. One base away there is no much larger clone; base qualities are not given.

The CDR3 runs 15 residues from the cysteine to the phenylalanine. Solely the CDR3 DNA is kept, with 45 bases framed from the first base. CDR1 is given as GTSNPN and CDR2 as SVGIG, both from the germline V gene (reference sequence). The germline V and J ends show losses of 0 bases and 4 bases respectively, and no gene match explains 8 bases of the junction. TCRbeta CDR3 regions were amplified from genomic DNA by means of the immunoSEQ Assay, a bias-controlled multiplex PCR. Per the source publication's procedure: Nucleated cell counts per sample were estimated from amplification of reference gene primers within the assay. To quantify the absolute abundance of each unique TCRbeta CDR3 rearrangement, sequence reads were collapsed and filtered. For each sample, productive Simpson clonality was calculated by taking the square root of Simpson's diversity index across productive rearrangements. In TCRdb, the immuneACCESS table is reduced to in-frame sequences with V and J assigned. These tables do not hold every clone; where another copy was compared, an unresolved V gene accounts for under half, and the others remain unexplained. The V and J calls and clone size are taken from that table; D and trimming were inferred from the DNA. Here the sample has more than 100,000 clones; 70% to 85% occur a single time. The top ten hold about a sixth of the sample.

The sequence links TRBV30 to TRBJ2-7, and 8 bases in between align with TRBD1. This clonotype was obtained from a woman of 80 years or more with acute or convalescent COVID-19. Specimen: peripheral blood. The DNA reads as follows: TGTGCCTGGAGTGTACTTGGGACAGGAAGTTACGAGCAGTACTTC. It translates to CAWSVLGTGSYEQYF.